The 20 T cell receptor beta chains reported below all come from one sample, sequenced in a study of T cell repertoires in cytomegalovirus infection. MiXCR was run by TCRdb on the reads, yielding one entry per CDR3 protein. The sample holds some 230,000 distinct CDR3 sequences, about 23% seen once. Sequenced: CD8+ T cells from PBMCs. The receptors come from a human donor in good health (CMV status not recorded). Some clones in this sample may be carry-over from other donors' samples.

In its sample, this clonotype was seen a few times. The chain recombines TRBV7-9 with TRBJ1-2, with D unclear. Germline-derived CDR1 and CDR2 are SEHNR and FQNEAQ (reference sequence). The V and J ends lost 0 bases and 5 bases respectively, with 13 bases between them. CDR3 length: 15 residues. CDR3 protein: CASSLAAGMGYGYTF. In DNA, the CDR3 is TGTGCCAGCAGCTTAGCAGCCGGGATGGGGTATGGCTACACCTTC.

The rearrangement uses TRBV20-1 and TRBJ1-1; the D is unclear. The CDR3 contains 15 residues. The V gene lost 6 bases and the J gene lost 0 bases, with 17 bases spanning the gap. From germline, CDR1 is DFQATT and CDR2 SNEGSKA (reference sequence). The CDR3 loop is CSARKGEGMNTEAFF. The CDR3 region has the DNA TGCAGTGCCAGGAAGGGAGAGGGCATGAACACTGAAGCTTTCTTT.

Only a few counts were recorded for this clonotype. V gene TRBV12-3 or TRBV12-4 combines with J gene TRBJ2-1, with TRBD2 identical over 9 bases. The CDR3 has 16 amino acids. V was clipped by 2 bases and J by 5 bases; unmatched bases: 7. The CDR3 sequence: CASSLRRGGSNNEQFF. In DNA form, the CDR3 reads TGTGCCAGCAGTTTAAGGCGGGGGGGTTCCAACAATGAGCAGTTCTTC.

This clonotype was seen ten or more times. This chain connects TRBV20-1 to TRBJ1-2; D gene ambiguous. This CDR3 is built from 14 residues. V lost 0 bases to trimming and J lost 7 bases, with 15 bases between them. Germline V lookup: CDR1 DFQATT, CDR2 SNEGSKA (reference sequence). The CDR3 here is CSARDLYQAGGYTF. In nucleotides, the CDR3 is TGCAGTGCTAGAGATCTTTACCAGGCCGGTGGCTACACCTTC.

The V call is TRBV6-5, the J call TRBJ1-5; D is perhaps TRBD1 (5 bases). The CDR3 runs 16 residues. The germline gives CDR1 MNHEY, CDR2 SVGAGI. Trimming left V 5 bases short and J 2 bases short, with 16 bases between. The CDR3 region is CASSPDLPGGNQPQHF. CDR3 DNA sequence: TGTGCCAGCAGTCCGGACCTACCGGGGGGCAATCAGCCCCAGCATTTT.

This clonotype was observed a few times. The gene calls are TRBV19 and TRBJ2-1, with D uncertain. The V end lost 6 bases, the J end lost 3 bases, and 18 bases lay between the germline ends. The germline V gene encodes CDR1 LNHDA and CDR2 SQIVND (reference sequence). The CDR3 has 16 amino acids. The CDR3 sequence is CASSPVLASVYNEQFF. The CDR3 DNA reads as TGTGCCAGTAGCCCCGTTCTTGCTTCGGTCTACAATGAGCAGTTCTTC.

This clonotype was picked up many times. This chain uses TRBV7-9 with TRBJ2-1; 10 positions match TRBD1. In germline, CDR1 is SEHNR, CDR2 FQNEAQ (reference sequence). The CDR3 runs 17 residues. The V segment lost 5 bases and the J segment 5 bases; nucleotides outside the gene matches: 12. CDR3 region: CASSPRDRGLGDNEQFF. The CDR3 region has the DNA TGTGCCAGCAGCCCACGTGACAGGGGGCTGGGGGACAATGAGCAGTTCTTC.

This chain connects TRBV6-8 to TRBJ1-6; D not certain. Trimming cost V 0 bases and J 14 bases, with 11 bases left between them. The CDR3 sequence is 13 residues long. The V gene's germline CDR1 is MNHGY and CDR2 SAAAGT. The chain's CDR3 is CASSYSAVDALHF. The CDR3 DNA sequence: TGTGCCAGCAGTTACTCTGCCGTCGACGCCCTCCACTTT.

The rearrangement uses TRBV5-1 and TRBJ2-3, with 9 bases matching TRBD1. The V and J ends lost 2 bases and 3 bases, in that order; junction bases with no gene match: 19. Germline V lookup: CDR1 SGHRS, CDR2 YFSETQ. The CDR3 spans 20 residues. The CDR3 spells CASSFDGQGSDRGPTDTQYF. In DNA, the CDR3 is TGCGCCAGCAGCTTTGACGGACAGGGGTCCGACAGGGGCCCGACAGATACGCAGTATTTT.

In this sample, this clonotype turned up many times. The CDR3 is CASSLDWRGQFF. The CDR3 DNA is TGTGCCAGCAGCTTAGATTGGCGGGGGCAGTTCTTC. The chain uses TRBV7-9 and TRBJ2-1; D possibly corresponds to TRBD2 (6 bases). V lost 1 base and J 12 bases, leaving 10 bases between the germline ends. This CDR3 has 12 amino acids. Looked up from germline, CDR1 is SEHNR and CDR2 is FQNEAQ (reference sequence).

The genes are TRBV6-4 and TRBJ1-4; a possible D gene is TRBD1 (5 bases). Germline-derived CDR1 and CDR2 are MRHNA and SNTAGT. Trimming stripped 3 bases from V and 8 bases from J, with 13 bases between. This CDR3 contains 14 residues. The CDR3 region has the DNA TGTGCCAGCAGTGAATCAGGGTCATTCGAAAAACTGTTTTTT. The encoded protein is CASSESGSFEKLFF.

This clonotype was seen many times. The rearrangement links TRBV27 to TRBJ1-1; unclear D gene. This CDR3 comprises 15 residues. The V end lost 3 bases, the J end lost 1 base, and 12 bases lay between the germline ends. The V gene's germline CDR1 is MNHEY and CDR2 SMNVEV (reference sequence). CDR3 residues: CASSFGNFENTEAFF. DNA of the CDR3: TGTGCCAGCAGTTTCGGGAATTTTGAGAACACTGAAGCTTTCTTT.

This clonotype was seen more than once but under ten times. The V call is TRBV6-6, the J call TRBJ2-2; D not resolved. The germline CDR1 and CDR2 sequences are MNHNY and SVGAGI (reference sequence). Trimming cost V 2 bases and J 6 bases, with 7 bases left between them. The CDR3 has 13 amino acids. The CDR3 spells CASSYTFSGELFF. The CDR3 bases are TGTGCCAGCAGTTACACTTTTTCCGGGGAGCTGTTTTTT.

This clonotype was detected many times. This chain connects TRBV6-2 or TRBV6-3 to TRBJ2-2; D perhaps matches TRBD1 (5 bases). Trimming took off 4 bases at V and 4 bases at J, with 13 bases between the two ends. In germline, CDR1 is MNHEY, CDR2 SVGEGT. This CDR3 has 15 residues. The CDR3 DNA sequence: TGTGCCAGCAGTTTCACAGGCCGCGGCACCGGGGAGCTGTTTTTT. The encoded protein is CASSFTGRGTGELFF.

By share, this clonotype ranks as medium-sized. V and J are TRBV7-3 and TRBJ1-1, with a tentative D call TRBD1 (5 bases). V gave up 2 bases and J gave up 6 bases, with 10 bases separating them. The CDR3 runs 13 residues. The germline V gene encodes CDR1 SGHTA and CDR2 FQGTGA. CDR3 in amino acids: CASSLLTGAEAFF. CDR3 nucleotides: TGTGCCAGCAGCTTACTAACGGGGGCTGAAGCTTTCTTT. Together with reference TRBV7-3 and TRBJ1-1, the CDR3 gives the full variable domain: GAGVSQTPSNKVTEKGKYVELRCDPISGHTALYWYRQSLGQGPEFLIYFQGTGAADDSGLPNDRFFAVRPEGSVSTLKIQRTERGDSAVYLCASSLLTGAEAFFGQGTRLTVV.

This clonotype has ten or more counts. The genes are TRBV27 and TRBJ1-1, with a weak D call TRBD1 (5 bases). The CDR3 extends over 16 amino acids. CDR1 and CDR2 (germline): MNHEY, SMNVEV (reference sequence). With 0 bases removed from V and 1 base from J, the gap between germline ends came to 12 bases. CDR3 sequence (DNA): TGTGCCAGCAGTTTATCGGGAGGGACGGCGAACACTGAAGCTTTCTTT. Translating it yields CASSLSGGTANTEAFF.

This clonotype has a handful of counts. The rearrangement links TRBV14 to TRBJ1-2, with a possible D match to TRBD1 (5 bases). In germline, CDR1 is SGHDN, CDR2 FVKESK. The CDR3 extends over 15 amino acids. With 0 bases removed from V and 4 bases from J, the gap between germline ends came to 12 bases. CDR3 bases: TGTGCCAGCAGCCAAGACAGGAGGGGCCCCTATGGCTACACCTTC. It is translated as CASSQDRRGPYGYTF.

In this sample, this clonotype turned up a few times. This sequence joins TRBV6-5 and TRBJ2-7; the D is unclear. Germline-derived CDR1 and CDR2 are MNHEY and SVGAGI. The CDR3 has 14 residues. Between the trimmed V and J ends, which lost 0 bases and 2 bases, there was a span of 8 bases. The CDR3 DNA follows: TGTGCCAGCAGTTACTCCCCGGAGCCCTACGAGCAGTACTTC. It is translated as CASSYSPEPYEQYF.

V is TRBV9 and J is TRBJ2-5; possible D gene TRBD1, 6 bases. Per the germline V gene, CDR1 is SGDLS and CDR2 is YYNGEE. This CDR3 is 17 amino acids long. Trimming pared 1 base from V and 5 bases from J, leaving 21 bases between. CDR3 protein: CASSVNPQPKGVETQYF. The CDR3 region has the DNA TGTGCCAGCAGCGTAAATCCTCAGCCGAAGGGGGTCGAGACCCAGTACTTC. The full variable domain, rest sourced from reference TRBV9 and TRBJ2-5, is DSGVTQTPKHLITATGQRVTLRCSPRSGDLSVYWYQQSLDQGLQFLIQYYNGEERAKGNILERFSAQQFPDLHSELNLSSLELGDSALYFCASSVNPQPKGVETQYFGPGTRLLVL.

This clonotype was detected many times. V and J are TRBV5-1 and TRBJ2-7; the D gene is possibly TRBD2 (6 bases). V lost 4 bases, J lost 1 base, and 15 bases lay in between. CDR3 length: 15 amino acids. Germline-derived CDR1 and CDR2 are SGHRS and YFSETQ. The CDR3 protein is CASSESFGGSYEQYF. The CDR3, as DNA: TGCGCCAGCAGCGAATCATTCGGGGGTTCCTACGAGCAGTACTTC.